This TCR beta chain was sequenced for a study of PD-L1 blockade in urothelial cancer. Study background: Blood analysis occurred 3 weeks (second dose) and 6 weeks after treatment start.

Synthetic spike-ins, TCR analog templates, were added into each PCR. Data came from immunoSEQ multiplex PCR; TCRdb stores just in-frame clones and leaves some out. The sample has tens of thousands of clones; about four fifths are singletons. V was pared by 4 bases and J by 4 bases, with 8 bases of the junction left unmatched. Germline CDR1 and CDR2: SGHKS and YYEKEE (reference sequence). The CDR3 is made up of 16 amino acids. Time point denoted: pretreatment peripheral blood. Individual patients had between 1 and 8 samples, taken pretreatment and on-treatment. In the case of this clone: Its antigen is still unknown.

Overall study results and limits: Tumor-associated blood clones were expanded more by durable-benefit patients at 3 weeks.

J is TRBJ1-2 and V is TRBV5-5; 12 bases line up with TRBD1. The sample in question was PBMCs, obtained around atezolizumab (anti-PD-L1) treatment. The receptor comes from a man aged 70-80 years with urothelial cancer. DNA of the CDR3: TGTGCCAGCAGCCCCCGGGACAGGGGGCAGGGCTATGGCTACACCTTC. Translating it yields CASSPRDRGQGYGYTF.